This entry concerns a single T cell receptor (beta chain). Its target is not known. The sample belongs to a study of OX40 agonist ivuxolimab in advanced cancers. Some clones are missing from TCRdb's copy, which holds only in-frame ones; the method was immunoSEQ multiplex PCR. Here the sample spans 100,000 or so clones, roughly 90% being singletons. The CDR3 spans 18 residues. Germline CDR1 and CDR2: GTSNPN and SVGIG (reference sequence). Germline trimming cut 4 bases from V and 4 bases from J; bases unmatched to any gene: 16. Whole-study results and caveats: The CD4+ and CD8+ T cells in the blood had expanded clonally by week 6 at 0.1 to 3.0 mg/kg.

Patients who had autoimmune disease history or got systemic immunosuppression were left out. The TCR sequence derives from an adult with an advanced solid tumor such as melanoma, head and neck, liver or kidney cancer. This sample comprised CD4+ or CD8+ T cells sorted from blood, obtained in a trial of the OX40 agonist ivuxolimab. This chain connects TRBV30 to TRBJ2-1; TRBD1 matches at 10 bases. Here the CDR3 DNA reads TGTGCCTGGACAAAGGAGACAGGGGGCCCCCTGGGGTACAATGAGCAGTTCTTC. Encoded protein: CAWTKETGGPLGYNEQFF.